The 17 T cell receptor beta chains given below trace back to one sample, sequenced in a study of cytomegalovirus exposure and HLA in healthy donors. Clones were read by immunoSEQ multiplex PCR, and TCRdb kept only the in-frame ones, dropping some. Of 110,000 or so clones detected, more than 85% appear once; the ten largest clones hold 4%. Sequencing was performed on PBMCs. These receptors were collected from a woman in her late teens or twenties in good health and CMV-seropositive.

CDR3: CASSGARGLYTEAFF. In nucleotides, the CDR3 is TGTGCCAGCAGCGGGGCCAGGGGGCTTTACACTGAAGCTTTCTTT. The V and J genes are TRBV6-1 and TRBJ1-1; 8 positions match TRBD1. After removal of 6 bases from V and 3 bases from J, the junction contained 9 bases not matched to a gene. Per the germline V gene, CDR1 is MNHNS and CDR2 is SASEGT. The CDR3 runs 15 residues.

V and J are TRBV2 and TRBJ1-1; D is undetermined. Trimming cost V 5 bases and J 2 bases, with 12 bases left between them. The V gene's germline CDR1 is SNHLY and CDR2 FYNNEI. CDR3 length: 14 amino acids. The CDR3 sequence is CASSFKSINTEAFF. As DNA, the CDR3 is TGTGCCAGCAGTTTCAAGAGCATTAACACTGAAGCTTTCTTT.

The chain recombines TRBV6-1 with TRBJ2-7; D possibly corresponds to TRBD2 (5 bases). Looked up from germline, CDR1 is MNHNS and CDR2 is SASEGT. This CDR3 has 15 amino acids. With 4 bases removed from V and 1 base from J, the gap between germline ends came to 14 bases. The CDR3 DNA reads TGTGCCAGCAGTGGAGTGGGAGCCCCATCCTACGAGCAGTACTTC. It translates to CASSGVGAPSYEQYF.

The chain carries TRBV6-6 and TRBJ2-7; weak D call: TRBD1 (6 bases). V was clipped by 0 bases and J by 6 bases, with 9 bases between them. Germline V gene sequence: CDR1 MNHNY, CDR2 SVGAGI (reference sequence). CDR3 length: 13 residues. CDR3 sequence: CASSYSTGTEQYF. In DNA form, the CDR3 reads TGTGCCAGCAGTTACTCTACAGGGACCGAGCAGTACTTC.

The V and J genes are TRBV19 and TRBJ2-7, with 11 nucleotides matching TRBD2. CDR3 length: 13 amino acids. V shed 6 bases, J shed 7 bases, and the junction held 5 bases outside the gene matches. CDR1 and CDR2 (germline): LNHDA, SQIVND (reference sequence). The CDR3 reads CASRTSGNMEQYF. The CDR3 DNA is TGTGCCAGTAGGACTAGCGGGAATATGGAGCAGTACTTC.

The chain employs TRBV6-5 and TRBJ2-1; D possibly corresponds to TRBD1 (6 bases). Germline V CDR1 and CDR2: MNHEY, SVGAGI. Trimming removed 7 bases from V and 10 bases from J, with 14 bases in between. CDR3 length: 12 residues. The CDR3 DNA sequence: TGTGCCAGCACTCCCTCCGGGACAGAGCAGTTCTTC. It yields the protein CASTPSGTEQFF.

The CDR3 loop reads CASSLYKGGDLGHSPLHF. The CDR3 nucleotides read TGTGCCAGCAGCTTATATAAGGGAGGCGACCTCGGGCATTCACCCCTCCACTTT. The chain has TRBV7-9 and TRBJ1-6; D is unclear. The germline V and J ends were trimmed by 2 bases and 8 bases, with 22 bases remaining between them. The CDR3 consists of 18 residues. Germline CDR1 reads SEHNR; CDR2 reads FQNEAQ (reference sequence).

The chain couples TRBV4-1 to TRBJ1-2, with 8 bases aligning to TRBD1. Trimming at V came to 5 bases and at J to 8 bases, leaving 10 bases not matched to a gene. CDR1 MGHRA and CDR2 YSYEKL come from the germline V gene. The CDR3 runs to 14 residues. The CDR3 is CASSFQGAGEGYTF. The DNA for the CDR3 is TGCGCCAGCAGCTTTCAGGGGGCTGGGGAAGGCTACACCTTC.

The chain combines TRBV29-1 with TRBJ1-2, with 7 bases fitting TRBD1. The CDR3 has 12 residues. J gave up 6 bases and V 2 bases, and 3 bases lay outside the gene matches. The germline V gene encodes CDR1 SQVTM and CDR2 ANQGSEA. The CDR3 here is CSVEQGGDGYTF. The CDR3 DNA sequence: TGCAGCGTTGAACAGGGGGGCGATGGCTACACCTTC.

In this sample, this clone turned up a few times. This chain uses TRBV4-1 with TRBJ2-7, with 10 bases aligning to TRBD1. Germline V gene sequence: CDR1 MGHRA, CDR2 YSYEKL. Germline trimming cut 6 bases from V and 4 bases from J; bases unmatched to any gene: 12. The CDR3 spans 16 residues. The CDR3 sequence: CASSRSPGQGLYEQYF. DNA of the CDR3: TGCGCCAGCAGTCGTTCCCCGGGACAGGGGTTGTACGAGCAGTACTTC.

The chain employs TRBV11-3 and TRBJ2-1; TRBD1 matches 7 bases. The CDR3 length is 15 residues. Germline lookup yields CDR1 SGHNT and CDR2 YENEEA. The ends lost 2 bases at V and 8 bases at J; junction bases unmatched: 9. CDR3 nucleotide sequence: TGTGCCAGCAGCTTACTACGACAGGGTGGAGATGAGCAGTTCTTC. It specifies CASSLLRQGGDEQFF.

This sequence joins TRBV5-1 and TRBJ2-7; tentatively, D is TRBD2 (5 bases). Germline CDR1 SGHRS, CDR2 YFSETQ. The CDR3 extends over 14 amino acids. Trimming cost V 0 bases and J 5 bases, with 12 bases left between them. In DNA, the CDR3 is TGCGCCAGCAGCTTGGGAGGGATCGCCAACGAGCAGTACTTC. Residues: CASSLGGIANEQYF.

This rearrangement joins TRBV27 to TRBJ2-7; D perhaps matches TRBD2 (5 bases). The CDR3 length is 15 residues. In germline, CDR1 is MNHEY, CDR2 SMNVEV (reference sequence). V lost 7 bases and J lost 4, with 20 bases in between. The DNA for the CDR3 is TGTGCCAGCAAAATCTACACCGACGAGGGATACGAGCAGTACTTC. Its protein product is CASKIYTDEGYEQYF.

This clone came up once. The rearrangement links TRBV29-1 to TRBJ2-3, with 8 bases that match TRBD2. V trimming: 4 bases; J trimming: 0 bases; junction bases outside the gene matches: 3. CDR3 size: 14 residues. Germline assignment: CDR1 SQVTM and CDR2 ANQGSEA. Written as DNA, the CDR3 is TGCAGCGTTGTACCTAGCGGGAGCACAGATACGCAGTATTTT. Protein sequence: CSVVPSGSTDTQYF.

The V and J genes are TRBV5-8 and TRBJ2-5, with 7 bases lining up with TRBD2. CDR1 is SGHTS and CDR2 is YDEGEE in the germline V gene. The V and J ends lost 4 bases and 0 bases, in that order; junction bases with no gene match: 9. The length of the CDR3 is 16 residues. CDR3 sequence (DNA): TGTGCCAGCAGCCCCGGGCGGGGGTCGTACCAAGAGACCCAGTACTTC. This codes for CASSPGRGSYQETQYF.

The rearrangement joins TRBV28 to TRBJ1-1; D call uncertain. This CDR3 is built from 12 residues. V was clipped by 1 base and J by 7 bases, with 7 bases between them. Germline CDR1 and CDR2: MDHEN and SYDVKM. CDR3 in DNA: TGTGCCAGCAGTTTATTAGACTTTGAAGCTTTCTTT. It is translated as CASSLLDFEAFF.

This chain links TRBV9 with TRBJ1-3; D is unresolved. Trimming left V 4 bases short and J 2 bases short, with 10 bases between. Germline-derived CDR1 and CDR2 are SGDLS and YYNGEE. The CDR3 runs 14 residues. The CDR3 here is CASSHTETGNTIYF. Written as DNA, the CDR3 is TGTGCCAGCAGCCACACAGAGACTGGAAACACCATATATTTT.